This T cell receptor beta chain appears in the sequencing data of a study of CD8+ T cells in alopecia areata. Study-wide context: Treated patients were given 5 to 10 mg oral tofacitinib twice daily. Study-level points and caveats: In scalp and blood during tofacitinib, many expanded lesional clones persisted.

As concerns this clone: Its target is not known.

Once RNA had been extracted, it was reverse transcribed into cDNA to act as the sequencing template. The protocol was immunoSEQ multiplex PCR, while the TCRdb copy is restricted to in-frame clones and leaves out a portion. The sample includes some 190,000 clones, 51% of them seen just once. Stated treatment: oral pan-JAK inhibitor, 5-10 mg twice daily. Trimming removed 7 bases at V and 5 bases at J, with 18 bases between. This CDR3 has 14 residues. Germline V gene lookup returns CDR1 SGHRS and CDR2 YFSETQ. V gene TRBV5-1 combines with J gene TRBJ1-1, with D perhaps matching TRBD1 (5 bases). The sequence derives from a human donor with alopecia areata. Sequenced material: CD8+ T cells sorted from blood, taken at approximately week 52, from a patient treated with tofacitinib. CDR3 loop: CASGDPPTDTEAFF. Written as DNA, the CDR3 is TGCGCCAGCGGGGACCCGCCAACGGATACTGAAGCTTTCTTT.